Each of the 11 T cell receptor beta chains below was sequenced from the same sample in a study of control samples from healthy donors and cancer patients (dated by TCRdb to the early 2020s). The library was prepared using the immunoSEQ multiplex PCR assay. TCRdb mirrors the immuneACCESS table, restricted to in-frame sequences. Some clones are absent from its copies; in checked studies, under half trace to an unresolved V gene, and the reason for the others is unknown. The sample table contains tens of thousands of clones; only one count was recorded for about 89% of them. The ten largest clones take up 7.5% to 8% of the sample. Sequenced material: blood. These receptors originate from a woman aged 55 to 70 in good health.

V and J are TRBV19 and TRBJ2-3, with no clear D. Germline CDR1 reads LNHDA; CDR2 reads SQIVND (reference sequence). Trimming took off 7 bases at V and 0 bases at J, with 17 bases between the two ends. CDR3 size: 16 residues. DNA for the CDR3: TGTGCCAGTAACCAAAGGGCCGGGTTTAGCACAGATACGCAGTATTTT. Amino acid sequence: CASNQRAGFSTDTQYF.

The chain combines TRBV4-3 with TRBJ2-7, with a possible D match to TRBD2 (5 bases). Germline V CDR1 and CDR2: LGHNA, YSLEER. CDR3 length equals 16 residues. V lost 4 bases to trimming and J lost 0 bases, with 16 bases between them. The chain's CDR3 is CASSPTALDPSYEQYF. The CDR3 bases are TGCGCCAGCAGCCCAACAGCACTAGATCCCTCCTACGAGCAGTACTTC.

V gene TRBV10-3 combines with J gene TRBJ1-3, with TRBD1 as a possible D gene (5 bases). Trimming pared 0 bases from V and 0 bases from J, leaving 9 bases between. Germline V CDR1 and CDR2: ENHRY, SYGVKD. The CDR3 covers 16 residues. CDR3 in DNA: TGTGCCATCAGTGAGTCGATGACAGCCTCTGGAAACACCATATATTTT. Its translation is CAISESMTASGNTIYF.

There are a few counts of this clone. This chain connects TRBV27 to TRBJ1-6; D might be TRBD1 (5 bases). CDR1 is MNHEY and CDR2 is SMNVEV in the germline V gene (reference sequence). Trimming cost V 0 bases and J 8 bases, with 8 bases left between them. This CDR3 comprises 14 residues. The CDR3 protein is CASSLSQGDSPLHF. In nucleotides, the CDR3 is TGTGCCAGCAGTTTATCGCAGGGTGATTCACCCCTCCACTTT.

This clone was found once. The chain links TRBV19 to TRBJ1-5; maybe TRBD1 (6 bases). The V gene lost 3 bases and the J gene lost 1 base, with 13 bases spanning the gap. The V gene's germline CDR1 is LNHDA and CDR2 SQIVND (reference sequence). The CDR3 has 16 residues. CDR3 protein: CASSIGGGGSNQPQHF. As DNA, the CDR3 is TGTGCCAGTAGTATTGGGGGCGGTGGGAGCAATCAGCCCCAGCATTTT.

The chain recombines TRBV15 with TRBJ1-5, with 7 bases matching TRBD1. Germline V gene lookup returns CDR1 LNHNV and CDR2 YYDKDF (reference sequence). The CDR3 length is 14 residues. J lost 6 bases, V lost 4 bases, and 6 bases had no gene match. CDR3 residues: CATSITGEGQPQHF. In DNA, the CDR3 is TGTGCCACCAGCATCACAGGGGAAGGTCAGCCCCAGCATTTT.

This clone was observed once. The chain employs TRBV7-9 and TRBJ2-5, with 13 bases that match TRBD2. The germline V gene has CDR1 SEHNR and CDR2 FQNEAQ (reference sequence). The CDR3 has 17 residues. The V segment lost 2 bases and the J segment 5 bases; nucleotides outside the gene matches: 8. Here the CDR3 DNA reads TGTGCCAGCAGCTTAACCCGGACTAGCGGGAGCTTCGAGACCCAGTACTTC. Its translation is CASSLTRTSGSFETQYF.

CDR3 sequence (DNA): TGTGCCAGCAGTAGACCGGGACAGGGGGCGCGTGGTGGCTACACCTTC. Amino acids: CASSRPGQGARGGYTF. The rearrangement links TRBV5-6 to TRBJ1-2; 12 bases align to TRBD1. Looked up from germline, CDR1 is SGHDT and CDR2 is YYEEEE. The CDR3 is 16 residues long. V shed 5 bases, J shed 7 bases, and the junction held 12 bases outside the gene matches.

The V gene is TRBV4-1, the J gene TRBJ2-3; a possible D gene is TRBD2 (5 bases). This CDR3 is 14 amino acids long. In germline, CDR1 is MGHRA, CDR2 YSYEKL. Deletions cut 4 bases from V and 6 bases from J, with 14 bases between. In nucleotides, the CDR3 is TGCGCCAGCAGCCCCGGACTTGTAGTGGATACGCAGTATTTT. Its translation is CASSPGLVVDTQYF.

The chain combines TRBV9 with TRBJ1-6, with D possibly matching TRBD1 (5 bases). Deletions cut 2 bases from V and 8 bases from J, with 14 bases between. The CDR3 runs to 15 residues. Germline CDR1 reads SGDLS; CDR2 reads YYNGEE. The CDR3 is CASSVLPGPDSPLHF. CDR3 coding DNA: TGTGCCAGCAGCGTTTTACCGGGACCGGATTCACCCCTCCACTTT.

V and J are TRBV5-1 and TRBJ2-3; D is unresolved. The V gene lost 4 bases and the J gene lost 0 bases, with 6 bases spanning the gap. Germline CDR1 reads SGHRS; CDR2 reads YFSETQ. The CDR3 totals 13 residues. The DNA for the CDR3 is TGCGCCAGCAGCACGGACAGCACAGATACGCAGTATTTT. Protein sequence: CASSTDSTDTQYF.